A selection of T cell receptor beta chains follows, all from one sample in a study of shared T cell receptors in the human thymus. Using immunoSEQ multiplex PCR, the repertoire was profiled, and TCRdb retains in-frame clones only, with some absent. The profile shows roughly 660,000 clones, roughly 90% of them singletons. These data are also associated with another study on human thymus T cells.

The sample consisted of thymocytes. The receptors originated from a boy younger than two with a congenital heart defect. Both conserved end residues are part of each CDR3. A D gene is named only where the DNA matches it firmly. Only part of the rows carry a size: once, few, many, or a class if the clone is expanded.

d_call j_call clone_size v_call cdr3_aa
TRBD2 TRBJ2-1 - TRBV6-5 CASPGGRRFF
TRBD2 TRBJ2-3 - TRBV7-2 CASSVRGRTTSGTDTQYF
- TRBJ1-4 few TRBV5-1 CASSLEQVDNEKLFF
TRBD1 TRBJ1-1 - TRBV5-1 CASSWNPGSGGTEAFF
- TRBJ1-1 - TRBV5-4 CASSLGGGGLDQRGNTEAFF
TRBD1 TRBJ2-7 - TRBV6-5 CASHPGQEQTYEQYF
TRBD1 TRBJ1-1 - TRBV6-1 CASSGLTGGYVTEAFF
- TRBJ2-3 - TRBV11-2 CASSFLGDPSTDTQYF
TRBD2 TRBJ2-1 - TRBV10-2 CASIGLAGARIDRRSYNEQFF
TRBD1 TRBJ2-2 once TRBV5-4 CASSGPGTGNTGELFF
TRBD1 TRBJ2-7 - TRBV29-1 CSVVSGTDNYEQYF
- TRBJ2-2 - TRBV11-3 CASSLGACGGVPPHTGELFF
TRBD2 TRBJ2-1 - TRBV30 CAWSGTSGGCEQFF
TRBD1 TRBJ1-6 - TRBV14 CASSQVQGGNSPLHF
TRBD2 TRBJ2-5 once TRBV2 CASSLLAGGEETQYF
- TRBJ2-1 - TRBV15 CATSRDIYEQFF
TRBD1 TRBJ2-7 - TRBV6-5 CASSCALVDRDHEQYF
- TRBJ1-1 once TRBV7-2 CASSLGAGRPDTEAFF
- TRBJ1-3 - TRBV19 CASSRQVGDYSGNTIYF
TRBD2 TRBJ2-1 - TRBV27 CASSLTGGRYNEQFF
TRBD2 TRBJ2-7 once TRBV14 CASSSWMTSATYEQYF
- TRBJ1-5 - TRBV28 CARGTVGQPQHF
- TRBJ2-4 - TRBV7-2 CASSFSGFYVGNIQYF
- TRBJ2-7 - TRBV1 CTSSQDRRTRLPGFYEQYF
- TRBJ2-2 once TRBV19 CASSGLLNTGELFF
TRBD2 TRBJ2-4 - TRBV23-1 CASSQSAGGGSLAGGKNIQYF
TRBD1 TRBJ2-7 - TRBV19 CASSLSGTGRDYEQYF
TRBD1 TRBJ2-7 few TRBV10-3 CAIGPEQGQDGGSYEQYF
- TRBJ2-3 - TRBV30 CAWSVRTKGPTDTQYF